One and the same sample provided the 5 T cell receptor beta chains below, sequenced in a study of CD8 T cells in Susac syndrome. The RNA input was roughly 0.5 to 1 ug, and it was reverse transcribed with random hexamers. TCRdb ran MiXCR on the immunoSEQ multiplex PCR reads and lists one entry per CDR3 protein. This repertoire shows some 300,000 distinct CDR3 sequences, roughly 85% found once; its top ten account for about 0.22%. The sample taken for sequencing was CD8+ T cells from PBMCs. These receptor sequences come from a human donor with multiple sclerosis.

The rearrangement links TRBV29-1 to TRBJ1-5, with TRBD1 as a possible D gene (5 bases). CDR1 is SQVTM and CDR2 is ANQGSEA in the germline V gene. The CDR3 is made up of 13 amino acids. The V end lost 1 base, the J end lost 9 bases, and 13 bases lay between the germline ends. The CDR3 DNA reads TGCAGCGTTGAAGTCGGGGGAGTAGGGCCCCAGCATTTT. Residues: CSVEVGGVGPQHF. Full variable domain (outside the CDR3, taken from reference TRBV29-1 and TRBJ1-5): SAVISQKPSRDICQRGTSLTIQCQVDSQVTMMFWYRQQPGQSLTLIATANQGSEATYESGFVIDKFPISRPNLTFSTLTVSNMSPEDSSIYLCSVEVGGVGPQHFGDGTRLSIL.

The V and J genes are TRBV7-8 and TRBJ1-2; D is unclear. Germline V lookup: CDR1 SGHVS, CDR2 FQNEAQ. The CDR3 is 16 amino acids. Trimming took 5 bases from V and 0 from J, leaving 16 bases between them. CDR3 protein: CASSPPYSYANYGYTF. The CDR3 coding sequence is TGTGCCAGCAGCCCACCCTACAGTTACGCTAACTATGGCTACACCTTC.

The chain is built from TRBV10-3 and TRBJ1-2; 10 positions match TRBD1. CDR3 length: 18 amino acids. Germline V gene lookup returns CDR1 ENHRY and CDR2 SYGVKD. The ends lost 6 bases at V and 3 bases at J; junction bases unmatched: 16. CDR3 sequence: CAISGGATGGSDDYGYTF. The CDR3 DNA reads TGTGCCATCAGCGGAGGGGCGACAGGGGGCTCCGACGACTATGGCTACACCTTC.

The V call is TRBV3-1, the J call TRBJ2-7; D is undetermined. The V gene lost 3 bases and the J gene lost 3 bases, with 30 bases spanning the gap. This CDR3 is 20 amino acids long. Germline V gives CDR1 LGHDT, CDR2 YNNKEL (reference sequence). This CDR3 reads CASSQSSPQNQNGPFYEQYF. Written as DNA, the CDR3 is TGTGCCAGCAGCCAGTCCTCCCCTCAGAACCAAAACGGGCCGTTCTACGAGCAGTACTTC.

The chain has TRBV6-2 or TRBV6-3 and TRBJ1-2; tentative D call: TRBD1 (6 bases). CDR3 length: 15 residues. V lost 8 bases and J lost 1, with 17 bases in between. CDR1 is MNHEY and CDR2 is SVGEGT in the germline V gene. CDR3 in amino acids: CASERTAQINYGYTF. DNA for the CDR3: TGTGCCAGCGAAAGGACAGCCCAGATTAACTATGGCTACACCTTC.